This record looks at one TCR beta chain sequence and its context. The data are from a study of T cells in Graves' hyperthyroidism and ophthalmopathy. RNA transcripts served as the template for amplifying TCR beta CDR3 regions. The primer set for the first-round RT-PCR of the TCR CDR3 was HTBI. One entry per CDR3 protein, called by TCRdb with MiXCR from the multiplex PCR reads. Found here are around 500,000 distinct CDR3 sequences, 12% to 15% of them singletons; the top ten hold 11% to 15%. Trimming shortened V by 5 bases and J by 0 bases, and 5 bases separated the two germline ends. In germline, CDR1 is MNHEY, CDR2 SMNVEV (reference sequence). The CDR3 loop spans 12 amino acids.

The J gene is TRBJ2-7, the V gene TRBV27; D gene unclear. Sequenced: blood. This sequence originates from a woman aged 40 to 50 with Graves' hyperthyroidism. CDR3 sequence: CASSMSSYEQYF. The CDR3 nucleotides are TGTGCCAGCAGTATGAGCTCCTACGAGCAGTACTTC.